Each of the 22 T cell receptor beta chains below was sequenced from the same sample in a study of T-cell reconstitution after alpha-beta-depleted transplantation in children. It was with unique molecular identifiers that the TCRbeta library was prepared. TCRdb analysed the PCR reads with MiXCR anew, one entry per CDR3 protein. The data contain 900,000 or so distinct CDR3 sequences, under 20% of them singletons. The sample consisted of PBMCs, mostly from graft donor cells, taken 360 days after TCRalphabeta/CD19-depleted stem cell transplant. The receptors here all came from a male patient younger than 18 who had a stem cell transplant for acute lymphoblastic leukemia, so the T cells may come from the graft donor.

This rearrangement joins TRBV18 to TRBJ2-7, with D perhaps TRBD2 (5 bases). V was shortened by 3 bases and J by 5 bases, with 14 bases between the two germline ends. Germline CDR1 is KGHSH and CDR2 is LQKENI. This CDR3 contains 14 residues. CDR3 DNA sequence: TGTGCCAGCTCACCCCTCGAAGGGAGCGACGAGCAGTACTTC. This gives the protein CASSPLEGSDEQYF. Full variable domain (missing parts from reference TRBV18 and TRBJ2-7): NAGVMQNPRHLVRRRGQEARLRCSPMKGHSHVYWYRQLPEEGLKFMVYLQKENIIDESGMPKERFSAEFPKEGPSILRIQQVVRGDSAAYFCASSPLEGSDEQYFGPGTRLTVT.

At least ten counts were recorded for this clonotype. The CDR3, as DNA: TGTGCCAGCAGTTACTCGGGAGGGCCCCAGCATTTT. Its protein product is CASSYSGGPQHF. This chain uses TRBV6-5 with TRBJ1-5, with D unresolved. V gave up 0 bases and J gave up 9 bases, with 6 bases separating them. The CDR3 has 12 amino acids. Germline-derived CDR1 and CDR2 are MNHEY and SVGAGI.

This chain joins TRBV7-8 and TRBJ2-1; no definite D call. Deletions cut 5 bases from V and 3 bases from J, with 23 bases between. Germline-derived CDR1 and CDR2 are SGHVS and FQNEAQ. CDR3 size: 18 residues. The DNA of the CDR3 is TGTGCCAGCAGCACAAGAGGAATGGCTGCTGAACGCTACAATGAGCAGTTCTTC. Amino acid sequence: CASSTRGMAAERYNEQFF.

This clonotype was recorded a few times. The CDR3 reads CATSDLSAQGVGNQPQHF. The CDR3 DNA sequence: TGTGCCACCAGTGATTTGAGCGCTCAGGGGGTCGGCAATCAGCCCCAGCATTTT. This rearrangement joins TRBV24-1 to TRBJ1-5; 7 nucleotides agree with TRBD1. This CDR3 is built from 18 residues. The V gene end was trimmed by 0 bases and the J gene end by 2 bases; junction bases not matched to a gene: 9. Germline CDR1 is KGHDR and CDR2 is SFDVKD.

This chain links TRBV5-1 with TRBJ2-3; D possibly matches TRBD1 or TRBD2 (5 bases each). From germline, CDR1 is SGHRS and CDR2 YFSETQ. Trimming took 0 bases from V and 5 from J, leaving 13 bases between them. CDR3 size: 15 residues. CDR3 coding DNA: TGCGCCAGCAGCTTGGAGAGGGGTAGGGTAGATACGCAGTATTTT. This sequence encodes CASSLERGRVDTQYF.

This chain links TRBV4-1 with TRBJ2-4; D is unresolved. Germline loops: CDR1 MGHRA, CDR2 YSYEKL. The CDR3 runs to 15 residues. V was pared by 1 base and J by 0 bases, with 7 bases between. The CDR3 DNA is TGCGCCAGCAGCCAAGTAGGGCTAGCCAAAAACATTCAGTACTTC. This sequence encodes CASSQVGLAKNIQYF.

This clonotype was seen more than once but under ten times. The chain combines TRBV12-3 or TRBV12-4 with TRBJ2-7, with 14 bases fitting TRBD2. The CDR3 consists of 15 residues. The V segment lost 5 bases and the J segment 5 bases; nucleotides outside the gene matches: 5. The CDR3 loop is CASSRLAGGPNEQYF. The CDR3, as DNA: TGTGCCAGCAGTCGACTAGCGGGAGGGCCAAACGAGCAGTACTTC.

The chain couples TRBV7-3 to TRBJ2-7; D unresolved. Germline loops: CDR1 SGHTA, CDR2 FQGTGA. The length of the CDR3 is 15 residues. The V end lost 2 bases, the J end lost 0 bases, and 11 bases lay between the germline ends. CDR3 sequence: CASSLGPGISYEQYF. CDR3 sequence (DNA): TGTGCCAGCAGCTTAGGTCCTGGGATCTCCTACGAGCAGTACTTC.

This clonotype has more than one count but fewer than ten. The chain couples TRBV29-1 to TRBJ2-4; 15 bases line up with TRBD2. The V gene's germline CDR1 is SQVTM and CDR2 ANQGSEA. The ends lost 4 bases at V and 8 bases at J; junction bases unmatched: 6. This CDR3 is 15 amino acids long. CDR3 loop: CSVAEGTSGRYIQYF. DNA for the CDR3: TGCAGCGTTGCGGAGGGGACTAGCGGGAGGTACATTCAGTACTTC.

CDR3 residues: CASSSDNLAKQYF. The CDR3 region has the DNA TGTGCCAGCAGCTCCGACAACTTAGCAAAGCAGTACTTC. J is TRBJ2-7 and V is TRBV7-3; D call uncertain. Deletions cut 4 bases from V and 8 bases from J, with 15 bases between. The length of the CDR3 is 13 residues. Germline V gene lookup returns CDR1 SGHTA and CDR2 FQGTGA.

This chain joins TRBV28 and TRBJ2-1; 7 positions agree with TRBD2. The germline V gene encodes CDR1 MDHEN and CDR2 SYDVKM. This CDR3 has 17 residues. J was trimmed by 3 bases and V by 3 bases; bases with no gene match: 11. The CDR3 coding sequence is TGTGCCAGCAGTTTTGGTTGGAGGGAGGGCGTCTACAATGAGCAGTTCTTC. This gives the protein CASSFGWREGVYNEQFF.

The CDR3 nucleotides are TGTGCCAGCAGTCGCAGGGGATTCTACGAGCAGTACTTC. Its protein product is CASSRRGFYEQYF. The chain links TRBV27 to TRBJ2-7, with D possibly being TRBD1 (6 bases). CDR1 is MNHEY, CDR2 SMNVEV, per germline (reference sequence). The ends were cut back, 5 bases at V and 3 bases at J, with 11 bases in the middle. The CDR3 loop spans 13 amino acids.

This clonotype was observed a handful of times. The chain is built from TRBV3-1 and TRBJ2-2; D is undetermined. The germline V gene encodes CDR1 LGHDT and CDR2 YNNKEL (reference sequence). The V end lost 6 bases, the J end lost 4 bases, and 9 bases lay between the germline ends. The CDR3 sequence is 13 residues long. CDR3 nucleotide sequence: TGTGCCAGCAGGTTAACTTCCACCGGGGAGCTGTTTTTT. Translation: CASRLTSTGELFF.

V usage is TRBV7-9 and J usage is TRBJ2-1; TRBD2 matches 7 bases. The CDR3 runs 15 residues. Trimming took 3 bases from V and 10 from J; bases not matched to a gene: 12. CDR1 is SEHNR and CDR2 is FQNEAQ in the germline V gene (reference sequence). In DNA, the CDR3 is TGTGCCAGCAGCTTCGGACTAGAGTGGGGTGGGGAGCAGTTCTTC. Its protein is CASSFGLEWGGEQFF. Looking up the rest from reference TRBV7-9 and TRBJ2-1 gives the full variable domain: DTGVSQNPRHKITKRGQNVTFRCDPISEHNRLYWYRQTLGQGPEFLTYFQNEAQLEKSRLLSDRFSAERPKGSFSTLEIQRTEQGDSAMYLCASSFGLEWGGEQFFGPGTRLTVL.

V and J are TRBV4-3 and TRBJ1-5; maybe TRBD1 (6 bases). The germline V gene has CDR1 LGHNA and CDR2 YSLEER. Trimming left V 5 bases short and J 0 bases short, with 11 bases between. The length of the CDR3 is 15 residues. For the CDR3, the DNA is TGCGCCAGCAGCACCGACAGGAATAGCAATCAGCCCCAGCATTTT. This codes for CASSTDRNSNQPQHF.

This clonotype was counted a few times. The V call is TRBV3-1, the J call TRBJ2-3; 7 nucleotides agree with TRBD2. CDR1 is LGHDT and CDR2 is YNNKEL in the germline V gene (reference sequence). The trim removed 4 bases at V and 3 bases at J, leaving 10 bases unmatched. There are 16 residues in the CDR3. The CDR3 DNA is TGTGCCAGCAGCCCCTCAGAGGCGGGAGTTACAGATACGCAGTATTTT. It specifies CASSPSEAGVTDTQYF.

This clonotype was seen at least ten times. V gene TRBV15 combines with J gene TRBJ2-7; D gene ambiguous. Germline V gene sequence: CDR1 LNHNV, CDR2 YYDKDF (reference sequence). This CDR3 has 13 residues. V lost 0 bases and J 4 bases, leaving 7 bases between the germline ends. The CDR3 loop reads CATSRDYPYEQYF. The CDR3 DNA follows: TGTGCCACCAGCAGAGATTACCCATACGAGCAGTACTTC.

The rearrangement links TRBV5-1 to TRBJ2-1; 8 nucleotides align to TRBD1. The CDR3 loop spans 15 amino acids. V lost 5 bases, J lost 3 bases, and 7 bases stayed unmatched. CDR1 and CDR2 (germline): SGHRS, YFSETQ. CDR3 in DNA: TGCGCCAGCAGGGCCGGGACAGGAGTCTACAATGAGCAGTTCTTC. Residues: CASRAGTGVYNEQFF.

This clonotype was seen repeatedly, ten times or more. V is TRBV5-1 and J is TRBJ2-2; a weak D match, TRBD2 (6 bases). Germline V gene sequence: CDR1 SGHRS, CDR2 YFSETQ. There are 15 residues in the CDR3. Trimming took off 2 bases at V and 0 bases at J, with 8 bases between the two ends. In nucleotides, the CDR3 is TGCGCCAGCAGCTTAAGCGGGTCGAACACCGGGGAGCTGTTTTTT. Protein product: CASSLSGSNTGELFF.

The chain employs TRBV4-2 and TRBJ2-7; TRBD2 might be the D (6 bases). CDR3 size: 18 residues. Germline V gives CDR1 LGHNA, CDR2 YNFKEQ. The V end was cut by 0 bases, the J end by 0 bases, with 18 bases between. CDR3 nucleotides: TGTGCCAGCAGCCAAGATCCGCAGCGCGGGACCGTCTCCTACGAGCAGTACTTC. Its protein is CASSQDPQRGTVSYEQYF.

The chain links TRBV30 to TRBJ2-1, with TRBD1 matching over 7 bases. The CDR3 has 13 residues. CDR1 GTSNPN and CDR2 SVGIG come from the germline V gene (reference sequence). The J segment lost 4 bases and the V segment lost 3 bases, leaving 3 bases of the junction unmatched. CDR3 bases: TGTGCCTGGAGGGGACAGCAGTACAATGAGCAGTTCTTC. It codes for CAWRGQQYNEQFF. The whole variable domain, filled in from reference TRBV30 and TRBJ2-1, reads SQTIHQWPATLVQPVGSPLSLECTVEGTSNPNLYWYRQAAGRGLQLLFYSVGIGQISSEVPQNLSASRPQDRQFILSSKKLLLSDSGFYLCAWRGQQYNEQFFGPGTRLTVL.

This clonotype has a handful of counts. This chain uses TRBV29-1 with TRBJ2-2; D ambiguous. Per germline, CDR1 SQVTM and CDR2 ANQGSEA. The V and J ends lost 4 bases and 4 bases respectively, with 7 bases between them. The CDR3 totals 12 residues. The CDR3 DNA reads as TGCAGCGTTGCGAAACTCACCGGGGAGCTGTTTTTT. Translated: CSVAKLTGELFF.